This TCR beta chain derives from a study of blood T cell repertoires in COVID-19. Study-wide background: There were acute and convalescent COVID-19 samples, and they came from the United States, Italy and Spain. T cells, B-cell-depleted T cells, or PBMCs provided the cDNA or gDNA that served as material.

V lost 5 bases and J lost 4; bases outside the gene matches: 3. CDR1 and CDR2 from the germline V gene are LNHDA and SQIVND (reference sequence). This CDR3 spans 14 amino acids. Original methodology: How many nucleated cells were present was estimated from reference gene primer amplification. Some clones are missing from TCRdb's copy, which holds only in-frame ones; the method was immunoSEQ multiplex PCR. The V and J calls and clone size were taken over from that table, and D and trimming were inferred from the DNA. In the table there are about 180,000 clones, around 83% of which are singletons. This clone was seen more than once but under ten times.

The sequenced sample was peripheral blood. The TCR originated in a woman aged 25 to 45 with active or convalescent COVID-19. The chain has TRBV19 and TRBJ1-4, with 8 bases aligning to TRBD1. The DNA of the CDR3 is TGTGCCAGTAGTCCCGACAGGGGTAATGAAAAACTGTTTTTT. The encoded protein is CASSPDRGNEKLFF.